This T cell receptor (beta chain) was found in a study of immune evolution from preneoplasia to lung adenocarcinoma. Notes on the study in general: Top clone frequencies peaked in normal lung, apparently declining through invasive adenocarcinoma. Later-stage lesions appeared to have more T cells, more diversity, less clonality.

Resections took place in Japan or China from about 2013 to 2017. After pathologic assessment, macro-dissection selected premalignant or tumor cells for extraction. V lost 6 bases, J lost 3 bases, and 10 bases stayed unmatched. Germline V gene lookup returns CDR1 SGHNT and CDR2 YENEEA. The CDR3 has 16 amino acids. This table comes from immunoSEQ multiplex PCR, and its TCRdb copy is limited to in-frame clones, with some not included. The sample records 9,500 to 15,000 clones, more than 75% being singletons. Points on this clone: The antigen is not known.

The chain joins TRBV11-3 to TRBJ2-3; 9 bases map to TRBD2. The sequence came from a person between 50 and 70 years old with lung adenocarcinoma. The sequencing sample was made of FFPE tissue from an adenomatous hyperplasia lung lesion. Subset defined: atypical adenomatous hyperplasia (AAH), lung preneoplasia. As DNA, the CDR3 is TGTGCCAGCAGGTTTGTATGCGGGAGGGTAACAGATACGCAGTATTTT. This gives the protein CASRFVCGRVTDTQYF.